This passage covers 32 T cell receptor beta chains from one sample sequenced in a study of T cell responses to AZD1222 COVID-19 vaccine. The method was immunoSEQ multiplex PCR; TCRdb's version includes in-frame clones alone and lacks a portion of them. This repertoire shows 75,000 to 95,000 clones, roughly nine tenths found once; its top ten account for roughly 5.2%. The source material was peripheral blood, sampled 28 days after the second AZD1222 dose. These TCRs come from an adult who received the AZD1222 COVID-19 vaccine.

The chain recombines TRBV6-5 with TRBJ1-4; 9 bases are shared with TRBD1. Per germline, CDR1 MNHEY and CDR2 SVGAGI. This CDR3 has 15 amino acids. V lost 6 bases and J lost 8; bases outside the gene matches: 10. CDR3 bases: TGTGCCAGCAGGTCGGGGACAGGGTTTAGGGAAAAACTGTTTTTT. Translation gives CASRSGTGFREKLFF.

This rearrangement joins TRBV3-1 (or the pseudogene TRBV3-2) to TRBJ1-4, with 7 bases lining up with TRBD1. Trimming at V came to 4 bases and at J to 5 bases, leaving 7 bases not matched to a gene. This CDR3 has 15 amino acids. CDR1 is LGHDT, CDR2 YNNKEL, per germline (reference sequence). CDR3 protein: CASSPGGTENEKLFF. CDR3 bases: TGTGCCAGCAGCCCGGGAGGGACAGAAAATGAAAAACTGTTTTTT.

This clone was counted between two and nine times. The chain combines TRBV6-5 with TRBJ1-1; possible D gene TRBD1, 5 bases. CDR3 length: 15 residues. CDR1 and CDR2 from the germline V gene are MNHEY and SVGAGI. V was clipped by 0 bases and J by 8 bases, with 16 bases between them. CDR3 nucleotides: TGTGCCAGCAGTTACTCCCCAGGGATAACGTCGGAAGCTTTCTTT. Its translation is CASSYSPGITSEAFF.

The table lists this clone with a few counts. The chain combines TRBV9 with TRBJ1-2, with D possibly matching TRBD1 (5 bases). Trimming took 3 bases from V and 0 from J, leaving 24 bases between them. The CDR3 runs to 19 residues. The V gene's germline CDR1 is SGDLS and CDR2 YYNGEE. CDR3 DNA sequence: TGTGCCAGCAGCGCCCCCCGGGGGGTTTTTCCCCTGTCTAACTATGGCTACACCTTC. It specifies CASSAPRGVFPLSNYGYTF.

This sequence joins TRBV4-3 and TRBJ2-7; tentatively, D is TRBD1 or TRBD2 (5 bases each). The CDR3 has 17 amino acids. Germline CDR1 is LGHNA and CDR2 is YSLEER. The V gene lost 0 bases and the J gene lost 2 bases, with 17 bases spanning the gap. This CDR3 is CASSQDLGREKPYEQYF. The CDR3 coding sequence is TGCGCCAGCAGCCAAGATCTGGGCAGGGAGAAACCCTACGAGCAGTACTTC.

Only one count was recorded for this clone. The genes are TRBV7-2 and TRBJ1-5; D ambiguous. The CDR3 spans 14 residues. Germline values: CDR1 SGHTA, CDR2 FQGNSA. With 4 bases removed from V and 5 bases from J, the gap between germline ends came to 12 bases. The CDR3 sequence is CASSSYSPDQPQHF. The CDR3 nucleotides are TGTGCCAGCAGCTCATATTCCCCTGATCAGCCCCAGCATTTT.

V gene TRBV30 combines with J gene TRBJ1-1; TRBD1 aligns across 7 bases. The germline CDR1 and CDR2 sequences are GTSNPN and SVGIG (reference sequence). This CDR3 is built from 11 residues. V lost 5 bases and J lost 3; bases outside the gene matches: 0. This CDR3 reads CAWDRDTEAFF. The CDR3 coding sequence is TGTGCCTGGGACAGGGACACTGAAGCTTTCTTT.

This chain uses TRBV5-5 with TRBJ1-3, with 12 bases aligning to TRBD1. V dropped 0 bases and J dropped 2; count of bases not matched to a gene: 6. Germline V gene data show CDR1 as SGHKS and CDR2 as YYEKEE (reference sequence). This CDR3 spans 18 amino acids. The CDR3 DNA is TGTGCCAGCAGCTTGGCGGGGGACAGGGGGCACACTGGAAACACCATATATTTT. Its protein is CASSLAGDRGHTGNTIYF.

The chain recombines TRBV13 with TRBJ2-2; D is uncertain. The CDR3 totals 14 residues. The germline V gene encodes CDR1 PRHDT and CDR2 FYEKMQ (reference sequence). Trimming removed 1 base from V and 5 bases from J, with 8 bases in between. This CDR3 reads CASSLESATGELFF. CDR3 DNA sequence: TGTGCCAGCAGCTTAGAGTCGGCAACCGGGGAGCTGTTTTTT. The complete variable domain, with remaining parts taken from reference TRBV13 and TRBJ2-2, reads AAGVIQSPRHLIKEKRETATLKCYPIPRHDTVYWYQQGPGQDPQFLISFYEKMQSDKGSIPDRFSAQQFSDYHSELNMSSLELGDSALYFCASSLESATGELFFGEGSRLTVL.

The rearrangement uses TRBV7-9 and TRBJ1-1; D gene ambiguous. This CDR3 region has 15 residues. Trimming cost V 0 bases and J 0 bases, with 8 bases left between them. CDR1 and CDR2 from the germline V gene are SEHNR and FQNEAQ (reference sequence). The CDR3 protein is CASSLALRMNTEAFF. The CDR3 nucleotides are TGTGCCAGCAGCTTAGCGCTCCGCATGAACACTGAAGCTTTCTTT.

The chain recombines TRBV4-2 with TRBJ2-7; possibly TRBD1 for D (6 bases). Trimming took off 0 bases at V and 0 bases at J, with 21 bases between the two ends. The CDR3 is 19 residues long. From germline, CDR1 is LGHNA and CDR2 YNFKEQ. The CDR3, as DNA: TGTGCCAGCAGCCAAGAAATTCTGGGACACATTATGAGCTCCTACGAGCAGTACTTC. It specifies CASSQEILGHIMSSYEQYF.

The CDR3 coding sequence is TGCGCCAGCAGCCGGGACAGGGGCTCTGGGGCCAACGTCCTGACTTTC. Translated, it gives CASSRDRGSGANVLTF. J is TRBJ2-6 and V is TRBV4-1; 10 bases are a match to TRBD1. V was clipped by 4 bases and J by 0 bases; unmatched bases: 0. Per the germline V gene, CDR1 is MGHRA and CDR2 is YSYEKL. The CDR3 length is 16 residues.

This sequence joins TRBV10-3 and TRBJ1-3; no firm D call. The CDR3 runs to 15 residues. The V end was cut by 6 bases, the J end by 0 bases, with 12 bases between. Germline-derived CDR1 and CDR2 are ENHRY and SYGVKD. The chain's CDR3 is CAIRAITRSGNTIYF. CDR3 DNA: TGTGCCATCAGGGCCATCACCCGCTCTGGAAACACCATATATTTT.

The rearrangement uses TRBV5-6 and TRBJ2-5; the D gene is possibly TRBD2 (5 bases). The CDR3 sequence is 15 residues long. Germline assignment: CDR1 SGHDT and CDR2 YYEEEE. The V gene lost 0 bases and the J gene lost 0 bases, with 9 bases spanning the gap. CDR3 nucleotides: TGTGCCAGCAGCTTGGATCCGGGGTACCAAGAGACCCAGTACTTC. Its protein is CASSLDPGYQETQYF.

This clone is a singleton in its sample. The gene calls are TRBV5-6 and TRBJ1-5; 10 bases line up with TRBD1. V dropped 3 bases and J dropped 6; count of bases not matched to a gene: 3. CDR3 length: 14 amino acids. Looked up from germline, CDR1 is SGHDT and CDR2 is YYEEEE. The chain's CDR3 is CASSSGQGVQPQHF. CDR3 sequence (DNA): TGTGCCAGCAGCTCCGGACAGGGGGTTCAGCCCCAGCATTTT.

This clone came up once. The chain employs TRBV4-1 and TRBJ1-5; TRBD1 might be the D (6 bases). Germline assignment: CDR1 MGHRA and CDR2 YSYEKL. The CDR3 sequence is 16 residues long. V was pared by 2 bases and J by 3 bases, with 14 bases between. The CDR3 sequence: CASSQINRALNQPQHF. CDR3 DNA sequence: TGCGCCAGCAGCCAAATAAACAGGGCTCTCAATCAGCCCCAGCATTTT.

The rearrangement joins TRBV6-2 or TRBV6-3 to TRBJ1-2; no clear D gene. The germline V and J ends were trimmed by 2 bases and 4 bases, with 14 bases remaining between them. The CDR3 length is 15 residues. Germline lookup yields CDR1 MNHEY and CDR2 SVGEGT. As DNA, the CDR3 is TGTGCCAGCAGTTACGGCGGGCGTCGCGGCTATGGCTACACCTTC. Residues: CASSYGGRRGYGYTF.

This chain connects TRBV6-5 to TRBJ2-7; a possible D gene is TRBD2 (6 bases). This CDR3 region has 14 residues. With 5 bases removed from V and 6 bases from J, the gap between germline ends came to 17 bases. Germline lookup yields CDR1 MNHEY and CDR2 SVGAGI. In nucleotides, the CDR3 is TGTGCCAGCAGTCCGGAGGGCCGGAGATTCGAGCAGTACGTC. Encoded protein: CASSPEGRRFEQYV.

The chain joins TRBV6-5 to TRBJ2-1; no clear D. Trimming stripped 4 bases from V and 7 bases from J, with 5 bases between. Germline V gene data show CDR1 as MNHEY and CDR2 as SVGAGI. The CDR3 is made up of 11 amino acids. DNA for the CDR3: TGTGCCAGCAGTTGGGTTAATGAGCAGTTCTTC. This translates into CASSWVNEQFF.

The rearrangement joins TRBV5-1 to TRBJ2-5; D perhaps matches TRBD2 (6 bases). There are 14 residues in the CDR3. The ends were cut back, 6 bases at V and 1 base at J, with 13 bases in the middle. Per germline, CDR1 SGHRS and CDR2 YFSETQ. The CDR3 DNA reads as TGCGCCAGCACCGTTGGAGGGATCCAAGAGACCCAGTACTTC. Amino acid sequence: CASTVGGIQETQYF.

The J gene is TRBJ1-4, the V gene TRBV5-4; D is unresolved. From germline, CDR1 is SGHNT and CDR2 YYREEE (reference sequence). The CDR3 is 14 residues long. Deletions cut 0 bases from V and 4 bases from J, with 7 bases between. CDR3: CASSLDHSNEKLFF. The DNA for the CDR3 is TGTGCCAGCAGCTTGGATCACAGTAATGAAAAACTGTTTTTT.

This clone came up once. The chain links TRBV5-4 to TRBJ1-2; D perhaps matches TRBD1 (5 bases). Germline CDR1 and CDR2: SGHNT and YYREEE (reference sequence). V was shortened by 2 bases and J by 8 bases, with 16 bases between the two germline ends. This CDR3 is built from 14 residues. CDR3 sequence reads: CASSFPGTKGGYTF. CDR3 nucleotide sequence: TGTGCCAGCAGCTTCCCAGGGACTAAGGGCGGCTACACCTTC. The variable domain in full, completed from reference TRBV5-4 and TRBJ1-2, reads ETGVTQSPTHLIKTRGQQVTLRCSSQSGHNTVSWYQQALGQGPQFIFQYYREEENGRGNFPPRFSGLQFPNYSSELNVNALELDDSALYLCASSFPGTKGGYTFGSGTRLTVV.

This clone was seen only a few times. The J gene is TRBJ1-3, the V gene TRBV5-5; tentative D call: TRBD1 (5 bases). Per germline, CDR1 SGHKS and CDR2 YYEKEE (reference sequence). Trimming removed 2 bases at V and 0 bases at J, with 12 bases between. This CDR3 region has 16 residues. CDR3 coding DNA: TGTGCCAGCAGCTTAATTAGACAGACCTCTGGAAACACCATATATTTT. Protein: CASSLIRQTSGNTIYF.

The rearrangement links TRBV4-1 to TRBJ1-2; D perhaps matches TRBD1 (5 bases). The germline CDR1 and CDR2 sequences are MGHRA and YSYEKL. Trimming left V 1 base short and J 2 bases short, with 8 bases between. The length of the CDR3 is 14 residues. DNA for the CDR3: TGCGCCAGCAGCCAAGCAGGGACGAACTATGGCTACACCTTC. This codes for CASSQAGTNYGYTF.

This sequence joins TRBV10-2 and TRBJ1-1; a possible D gene is TRBD1 (5 bases). Trimming took off 4 bases at V and 0 bases at J, with 9 bases between the two ends. Per germline, CDR1 WSHSY and CDR2 SAAADI. This CDR3 spans 14 amino acids. The CDR3 loop is CASSGGQMNTEAFF. The CDR3 coding sequence is TGCGCCAGCAGTGGGGGCCAGATGAACACTGAAGCTTTCTTT.

The genes are TRBV28 and TRBJ1-6; D uncertain. With 5 bases removed from V and 6 bases from J, the gap between germline ends came to 17 bases. The CDR3 has 16 residues. Germline V lookup: CDR1 MDHEN, CDR2 SYDVKM. The CDR3 loop is CASSTGSTSINSPLHF. DNA of the CDR3: TGTGCCAGCAGTACCGGGTCGACAAGCATTAATTCACCCCTCCACTTT.

The CDR3 here is CASSIDGEYTIYF. The DNA of the CDR3 is TGTGCCAGTAGTATTGACGGAGAATACACCATATATTTT. The genes are TRBV19 and TRBJ1-3; D unresolved. In germline, CDR1 is LNHDA, CDR2 SQIVND (reference sequence). Trimming removed 3 bases at V and 8 bases at J, with 11 bases between. The CDR3 extends over 13 amino acids.

CDR3 nucleotide sequence: TGTGCCAGCAGCACGCACGGGGGTTCTTCCTATGGCTACACCTTC. Amino acid sequence: CASSTHGGSSYGYTF. The V gene is TRBV6-5, the J gene TRBJ1-2, with D possibly matching TRBD1 (5 bases). Per the germline V gene, CDR1 is MNHEY and CDR2 is SVGAGI. The CDR3 length is 15 residues. The V end lost 6 bases, the J end lost 4 bases, and 18 bases lay between the germline ends.

The chain combines TRBV7-9 with TRBJ1-4; the D is unclear. Per the germline V gene, CDR1 is SEHNR and CDR2 is FQNEAQ (reference sequence). Trimming took 2 bases from V and 3 from J, leaving 4 bases between them. This CDR3 is built from 13 residues. CDR3 in amino acids: CASSLSPNEKLFF. The CDR3 nucleotides read TGTGCCAGCAGCTTATCGCCTAATGAAAAACTGTTTTTT.

This chain uses TRBV7-8 with TRBJ2-7; a weak D match, TRBD2 (5 bases). CDR3 length equals 15 residues. Germline loops: CDR1 SGHVS, CDR2 FQNEAQ. Trimming pared 1 base from V and 2 bases from J, leaving 12 bases between. The CDR3 coding sequence is TGTGCCAGCAGCTTAGTCCTAGCCGGAGCCTACGAGCAGTACTTC. Translated, it gives CASSLVLAGAYEQYF.

The rearrangement links TRBV13 to TRBJ2-7, with a weak D call TRBD1 (5 bases). Germline loops: CDR1 PRHDT, CDR2 FYEKMQ (reference sequence). The CDR3 extends over 14 amino acids. The germline V and J ends were trimmed by 5 bases and 5 bases, with 16 bases remaining between them. CDR3 protein: CASSPGFRLDEQYF. CDR3 coding DNA: TGTGCCAGCAGCCCAGGGTTTCGGTTGGACGAGCAGTACTTC.

The CDR3 bases are TGTGCCAGCGCCCTCCATGGGGGAATAAGTGGCTACACCTTC. As protein: CASALHGGISGYTF. The rearrangement links TRBV12-1 to TRBJ1-2. TRBV12-1 has pseudogene status. There are 14 residues in the CDR3.